This TCR beta chain stems from a study of shared clonotypes between healthy human individuals. CDR3 length: 14 residues. V lost 1 base to trimming and J lost 5 bases, with 13 bases between them. The germline gives CDR1 SGHRS, CDR2 YFSETQ. Deep-level settings were used for running the assay. Method: immunoSEQ multiplex PCR; TCRdb's copy keeps in-frame clones and lacks some. The sample contains fewer than 2.5 million clones, over 85% of which appear only once. The chain couples TRBV5-1 to TRBJ2-7; tentatively, D is TRBD1 or TRBD2 (5 bases each). The receptor's source is a man aged 18 to 30 in good health. Some clones in this sample may be carry-over from other donors' samples. Sequenced sample: naive CD4+ T cells from PBMCs. The subset denotes: CD45RA+ positively selected. The CDR3 nucleotides read TGCGCCAGCAGCTTGTCAGGGACCACCGACGAGCAGTACTTC. Residues: CASSLSGTTDEQYF.